Below, one TCR beta chain is given with its context. The antigen is undetermined. TCRdb recomputed calls from the 5' RACE reads with MiXCR, one row per CDR3 protein. Among about 66,000 distinct CDR3 sequences listed, less than 5.5% were seen once. The data were taken from a study of neurological immune-mediated disorders. Regarding the study as a whole: There were no CDR3 amino acid sequences shared by expanded clones across subjects, a result suggesting private repertoires in all groups.

The V and J ends lost 1 base and 3 bases respectively, with 10 bases between them. Per germline, CDR1 SEHNR and CDR2 FQNEAQ (reference sequence). The CDR3 is made up of 15 amino acids. The sequenced material came from PBMCs. This receptor was obtained from a man younger than 40 with multiple sclerosis. This rearrangement joins TRBV7-9 to TRBJ1-5, with a tentative D call TRBD1 (5 bases). The CDR3: CASSLEGLPNQPQHF. Written as DNA, the CDR3 is TGTGCCAGCAGCTTAGAGGGACTCCCCAATCAGCCCCAGCATTTT.